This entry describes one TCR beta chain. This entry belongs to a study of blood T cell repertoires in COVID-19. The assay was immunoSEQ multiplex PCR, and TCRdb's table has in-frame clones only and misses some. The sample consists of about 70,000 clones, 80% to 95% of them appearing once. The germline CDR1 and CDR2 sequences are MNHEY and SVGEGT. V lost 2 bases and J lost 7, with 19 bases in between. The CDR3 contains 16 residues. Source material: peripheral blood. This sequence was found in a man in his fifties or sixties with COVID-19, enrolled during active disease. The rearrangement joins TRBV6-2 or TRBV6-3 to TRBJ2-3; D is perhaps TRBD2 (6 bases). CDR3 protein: CASSYAGITSSHTQYF. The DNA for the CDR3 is TGTGCCAGCAGTTACGCGGGAATAACCTCCTCCCATACGCAGTATTTT.